Listed below are T cell receptor beta chains from one sample, sequenced in a study of cytomegalovirus exposure and HLA in healthy donors. The table came from immunoSEQ multiplex PCR; TCRdb's copy has only in-frame clones and leaves some out. The sample has 70,000 to 80,000 clones, around 94% seen once; the top ten hold more than 2.5%. Material: PBMCs. All receptors come from a woman younger than 35 in good health and CMV-seropositive. Each CDR3 is given with its conserved first and last residue. A D gene is named only where the DNA matches it firmly. Clone size is given for some rows only: seen once, a few or many times, or a class if the clone is expanded.

clone_size j_call v_call d_call cdr3_nt cdr3_aa
- TRBJ2-7 TRBV11-2 TRBD2 TGTGCCAGCAGCCAGGGTATAGGACTAGCTTTGTACGAGCAGTACTTC CASSQGIGLALYEQYF
- TRBJ2-1 TRBV7-6 TRBD2 TGTGCCAGCAGCAATAGAGCGGGAGCTAAGATGAATGAGCAGTTCTTC CASSNRAGAKMNEQFF
- TRBJ2-1 TRBV2 TRBD2 TGTGCCAGCAGTGAGAGCGGGGGGGCCCGGTTCGAGCAGTTCTTC CASSESGGARFEQFF
- TRBJ2-5 TRBV30 TRBD2 TGTGCCTGGAGGGGCCCGTCGCGGGCGGGAGGGCCTGGGGAGACCCAGTACTTC CAWRGPSRAGGPGETQYF
- TRBJ2-2 TRBV27 TRBD2 TGTGCCAGCAGTTTAGGGGGACTAGCGGGAGTCTGGGGCACCGGGGAGCTGTTTTTT CASSLGGLAGVWGTGELFF
- TRBJ1-2 TRBV19 - TGTGCCAGTAGTGGGACATCAAACTATGGCTACACCTTC CASSGTSNYGYTF
- TRBJ1-2 TRBV28 TRBD1 TGTGCCAGCCGGAGGACAGGGGGCGCTAACTATGGCTACACCTTC CASRRTGGANYGYTF
- TRBJ1-1 TRBV18 TRBD1 TGTGCCAGCTCACCAAGGGGGCTGAGTAACACTGAAGCTTTCTTT CASSPRGLSNTEAFF
- TRBJ2-7 TRBV7-6 TRBD2 TGTGCCAGCAGCTTTTCCGGGGGGGTTTACGAGCAGTACTTC CASSFSGGVYEQYF
- TRBJ1-4 TRBV28 TRBD1 TGTGCCAGCAGGGACTCAGGGGGCTTGGGAGAAAAACTGTTTTTT CASRDSGGLGEKLFF
- TRBJ2-2 TRBV7-9 TRBD1 TGTGCCAGCAGCCCCCGGTCGGGACAGGGTCACAGCGGGGAGCTGTTTTTT CASSPRSGQGHSGELFF
once TRBJ1-5 TRBV28 TRBD1 TGTGCCAGCAGTCCGACAGGGGGTAGCAATCAGCCCCAGCATTTT CASSPTGGSNQPQHF
- TRBJ2-7 TRBV4-1 - TGCGCCAGCAGCCAACTAGGGGTGGATGCAGCCTACGAGCAGTACTTC CASSQLGVDAAYEQYF
few TRBJ2-5 TRBV7-7 - TGTGCTAGCAGCTTAGTCGGGGAGACCCAGTACTTC CASSLVGETQYF
once TRBJ2-1 TRBV10-1 TRBD1 TGCGCCAGCAGTGAGTCCCGGACAGGTCGATCCGTTAGCTCCTACAATGAGCAGTTCTTC CASSESRTGRSVSSYNEQFF
once TRBJ1-5 TRBV6-5 TRBD1 TGTGCCAGCAGTGCCAGGGGGGATCAGCCCCAGCATTTT CASSARGDQPQHF
- TRBJ2-7 TRBV9 TRBD2 TGTGCCAGCAGCCCCCTAGCGGGGGTGACTGAGCAGTACTTC CASSPLAGVTEQYF
- TRBJ2-1 TRBV4-1 - TGCGCCAGCAGCCCTCCTAGTGTGGCCTCCTACAATGAGCAGTTCTTC CASSPPSVASYNEQFF
- TRBJ2-5 TRBV29-1 - TGCAGCGTTGGAGGAGGGGTCGGAGGAGAGACCCAGTACTTC CSVGGGVGGETQYF
- TRBJ2-6 TRBV5-1 TRBD2 TGCGCCAGCAGCTTCTATAGCGGGGGCCCCCCTGGGGCCAACGTCCTGACTTTC CASSFYSGGPPGANVLTF
- TRBJ1-2 TRBV12-2 - TGTGCAAGTCGCTTAGTTAATCGGCCCCGGGAGAACTATGGCTACACCTTC CASRLVNRPRENYGYTF
- TRBJ2-7 TRBV5-1 TRBD2 TGCGCCAGCAGCTCAAGTTGGGGAGGGATCCACGAGCAGTACTTC CASSSSWGGIHEQYF
- TRBJ2-7 TRBV19 - TGTGCCAGTAGTAGCGCCTCCTTCTCCTACGAGCAGTACTTC CASSSASFSYEQYF
- TRBJ2-3 TRBV15 - TGTGCCACCAGCAGAGATGAGGGTTGGGGCACAGATACGCAGTATTTT CATSRDEGWGTDTQYF
few TRBJ2-3 TRBV5-4 TRBD2 TGTGCCAGCAGCTTGGCGGGCGGGGGGGCCGGAGATACGCAGTATTTT CASSLAGGGAGDTQYF
- TRBJ1-5 TRBV5-4 TRBD1 TGTGCCAGCAGCAAGGACAGGGCGAATCAGCCCCAGCATTTT CASSKDRANQPQHF
few TRBJ2-7 TRBV28 - TGTGCCAGCAGTTTTGACAGGATAAACGAGCAGTACTTC CASSFDRINEQYF
- TRBJ1-4 TRBV7-9 TRBD1 TGTGCCAGCAGCTTATCAGGGGGCTTTGAAAAACTGTTTTTT CASSLSGGFEKLFF
- TRBJ1-1 TRBV11-2 TRBD1 TGTGCCAGCAGCCCTAGGGTGTGGGACAGGGCCGAAAGTGAAGCTTTCTTT CASSPRVWDRAESEAFF
once TRBJ2-7 TRBV28 TRBD2 TGTGCCAGCAGTTCAGGTGGACTAGCGGGAGACGAGCAGTACTTC CASSSGGLAGDEQYF
- TRBJ1-1 TRBV6-1 TRBD1 TGTGCCAGCATACACAGGGGAGGCTTGAACACTGAAGCTTTCTTT CASIHRGGLNTEAFF
- TRBJ1-3 TRBV6-5 - TGTGCCAGCAGTTACCGGGGATCTGGAAACACCATATATTTT CASSYRGSGNTIYF
- TRBJ2-3 TRBV19 TRBD2 TGTGCCAGTAGTAGTCCGGGACTAGCGGGAGGAGCAGATACGCAGTATTTT CASSSPGLAGGADTQYF
- TRBJ2-3 TRBV9 - TGTGCCAGCAGCGTAGCAGGGGATGGGGATACGCAGTATTTT CASSVAGDGDTQYF